Listed here are 8 T cell receptor beta chains from one sample, sequenced in a study of T cells in Graves' hyperthyroidism and ophthalmopathy. Amplified TCR beta CDR3 regions came from RNA transcripts. Primed by the HTBI set, a first-round RT-PCR was run on the TCR CDR3. TCRdb re-called the multiplex PCR reads with MiXCR, one entry per CDR3 protein. The sample holds 730,000 or so distinct CDR3 sequences, 15% to 20% seen once. The sequencing input was blood. The receptors here all came from a woman in her forties or fifties with Graves' hyperthyroidism that later progressed to Graves' ophthalmopathy.

This chain uses TRBV19 with TRBJ1-4; 9 positions match TRBD1. CDR3 length: 14 residues. CDR1 is LNHDA and CDR2 is SQIVND in the germline V gene (reference sequence). The trim removed 4 bases at V and 7 bases at J, leaving 4 bases unmatched. The CDR3 DNA follows: TGTGCCAGTAGTACGGGACAGGGACTTGAAAAACTGTTTTTT. Its translation is CASSTGQGLEKLFF.

This clonotype came up a few times. CDR3 in DNA: TGTGCCACCCAGGGGGACCAAGAGACCCAGTACTTC. It yields the protein CATQGDQETQYF. The rearrangement links TRBV7-6 to TRBJ2-5, with TRBD1 matching 7 bases. J lost 0 bases, V lost 10 bases, and 2 bases had no gene match. Germline V gene lookup returns CDR1 SGHVS and CDR2 FNYEAQ. The CDR3 is 12 residues long.

This clonotype was recorded at least ten times. This CDR3 is CASSRRTDTGELFF. The CDR3 DNA sequence: TGTGCCAGCTCCCGACGGACCGACACCGGGGAGCTGTTTTTT. This chain links TRBV18 with TRBJ2-2; D gene uncertain. This CDR3 has 14 residues. Germline values: CDR1 KGHSH, CDR2 LQKENI. V was trimmed by 6 bases and J by 3 bases, leaving 11 bases between them.

Ten or more counts support this clonotype. The rearrangement joins TRBV20-1 to TRBJ1-2, with TRBD1 matching 11 bases. The CDR3 covers 16 residues. The J segment lost 5 bases and the V segment lost 0 bases, leaving 8 bases of the junction unmatched. Germline V gene data show CDR1 as DFQATT and CDR2 as SNEGSKA (reference sequence). CDR3 protein: CSARDEGQGARYGYTF. CDR3 in DNA: TGCAGTGCTAGAGATGAAGGACAGGGGGCGAGATATGGCTACACCTTC.

This clonotype was found many times. The CDR3 here is CASWRWNRVFGYTF. The CDR3 DNA reads TGTGCCAGCTGGAGGTGGAACAGGGTGTTTGGCTACACCTTC. The chain has TRBV2 and TRBJ1-2, with D perhaps TRBD1 (6 bases). V was shortened by 8 bases and J by 7 bases, with 20 bases between the two germline ends. CDR1 is SNHLY and CDR2 is FYNNEI in the germline V gene. The CDR3 runs to 14 residues.

This clonotype was picked up a small number of times. The V call is TRBV12-3 or TRBV12-4, the J call TRBJ2-1; D is possibly TRBD2 (6 bases). Trimming removed 2 bases at V and 5 bases at J, with 13 bases between. The CDR3 extends over 15 amino acids. The CDR3 sequence: CASSLWLATNNEQFF. CDR3 coding DNA: TGTGCCAGCAGTTTATGGCTAGCGACAAACAATGAGCAGTTCTTC.

Many counts were recorded for this clonotype. The chain carries TRBV7-2 and TRBJ1-2; 7 positions agree with TRBD1. The CDR3 loop spans 15 amino acids. The germline gives CDR1 SGHTA, CDR2 FQGNSA. The junction had 9 bases not matched to a gene; V was cut back by 1 base and J by 7 bases. DNA of the CDR3: TGTGCCAGCAGCTTAGGTGCGACAGGGTTTACTGGCTACACCTTC. This translates into CASSLGATGFTGYTF. The full variable domain, with the rest looked up from reference TRBV7-2 and TRBJ1-2, is GAGVSQSPSNKVTEKGKDVELRCDPISGHTALYWYRQSLGQGLEFLIYFQGNSAPDKSGLPSDRFSAERTGGSVSTLTIQRTQQEDSAVYLCASSLGATGFTGYTFGSGTRLTVV.

This chain uses TRBV4-1 with TRBJ1-3, with TRBD1 identical over 10 bases. The ends lost 5 bases at V and 2 bases at J; junction bases unmatched: 6. The CDR3 length is 16 residues. Germline V gene sequence: CDR1 MGHRA, CDR2 YSYEKL. CDR3 sequence: CASSGRDRGAGNTIYF. Written as DNA, the CDR3 is TGCGCCAGCAGCGGCCGGGACAGGGGCGCTGGAAACACCATATATTTT.